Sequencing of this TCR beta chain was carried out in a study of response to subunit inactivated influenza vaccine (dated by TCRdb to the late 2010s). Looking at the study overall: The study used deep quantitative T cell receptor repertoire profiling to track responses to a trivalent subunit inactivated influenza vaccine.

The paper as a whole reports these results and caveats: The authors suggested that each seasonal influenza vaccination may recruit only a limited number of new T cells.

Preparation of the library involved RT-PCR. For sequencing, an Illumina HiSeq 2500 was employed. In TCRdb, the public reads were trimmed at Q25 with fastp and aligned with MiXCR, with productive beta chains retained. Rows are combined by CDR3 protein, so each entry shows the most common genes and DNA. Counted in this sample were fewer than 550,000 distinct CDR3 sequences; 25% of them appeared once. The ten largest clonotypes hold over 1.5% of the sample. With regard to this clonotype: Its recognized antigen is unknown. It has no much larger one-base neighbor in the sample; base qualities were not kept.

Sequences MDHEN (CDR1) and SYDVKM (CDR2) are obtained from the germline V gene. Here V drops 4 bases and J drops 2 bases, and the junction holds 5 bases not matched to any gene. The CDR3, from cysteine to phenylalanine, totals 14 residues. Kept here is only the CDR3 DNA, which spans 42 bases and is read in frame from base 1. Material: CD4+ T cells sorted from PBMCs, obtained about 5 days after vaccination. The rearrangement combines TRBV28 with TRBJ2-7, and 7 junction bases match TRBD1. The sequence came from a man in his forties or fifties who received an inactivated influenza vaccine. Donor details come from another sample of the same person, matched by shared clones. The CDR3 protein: CASSSGQLTYEQYF. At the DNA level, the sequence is TGTGCCAGCAGTTCGGGACAGCTAACCTACGAGCAGTACTTC.